The text below deals with one T cell receptor (beta chain). Trimming left V 1 base short and J 5 bases short, with 13 bases between. Germline V gene sequence: CDR1 SGHNT, CDR2 YYREEE (reference sequence). CDR3 length: 14 amino acids. This entry belongs to a study of identical twins. TCRdb re-derived calls from the 5' RACE reads in MiXCR, one entry per CDR3 protein. The sample has 500,000 or so distinct CDR3 sequences, less than 25% seen once. The same data also contributed to another study, on T cells expressing NK-cell markers.

Sequencing used CD4+ T cells sorted from blood. The J gene is TRBJ2-7, the V gene TRBV5-4, with a tentative D call TRBD2 (6 bases). This clonotype originated in a woman aged 18 to 35 in good health. DNA of the CDR3: TGTGCCAGCAGCTTGTTTGGGAGGAGAGACGAGCAGTACTTC. Translation gives CASSLFGRRDEQYF.